Following are 23 T cell receptor beta chains from one sample sequenced in a study of pediatric ulcerative colitis. The assay was immunoSEQ multiplex PCR, and TCRdb's table has in-frame clones only and misses some. The sample holds about 37,000 clones, 75% seen once. One to two pinch biopsies were taken from the rectum during colonoscopy. The sequencing sample was made of gut tissue. Source of these receptors: a boy between 10 and 17 years old with severe ulcerative colitis.

This clone was detected a few times. Other nucleotide sequences in the sample specify the same CDR3. The chain combines TRBV20-1 with TRBJ2-7, with D perhaps matching TRBD1 (6 bases). Germline lookup yields CDR1 DFQATT and CDR2 SNEGSKA (reference sequence). The V gene lost 6 bases and the J gene lost 12 bases, with 15 bases spanning the gap. CDR3 length: 10 amino acids. CDR3 nucleotides: TGCAGTGCCCGGAACAGGGACCTGTACTTC. This codes for CSARNRDLYF.

The gene calls are TRBV7-2 and TRBJ1-1, with a possible D match to TRBD1 (5 bases). Per germline, CDR1 SGHTA and CDR2 FQGNSA. The CDR3 spans 12 residues. The V and J ends lost 2 bases and 6 bases respectively, with 7 bases between them. The chain's CDR3 is CASSLSRAEAFF. CDR3 in DNA: TGTGCCAGCAGCTTATCCAGGGCTGAAGCTTTCTTT.

The genes are TRBV2 and TRBJ1-1, with no clear D. V was cut by 8 bases and J by 2 bases, with 15 bases left in between. Germline values: CDR1 SNHLY, CDR2 FYNNEI. The CDR3 runs 14 residues. CDR3: CASEEAAENTEAFF. As DNA, the CDR3 is TGTGCCAGCGAGGAAGCAGCCGAAAACACTGAAGCTTTCTTT. The whole variable domain, filled in from reference TRBV2 and TRBJ1-1, reads EPEVTQTPSHQVTQMGQEVILRCVPISNHLYFYWYRQILGQKVEFLVSFYNNEISEKSEIFDDQFSVERPDGSNFTLKIRSTKLEDSAMYFCASEEAAENTEAFFGQGTRLTVV.

The chain links TRBV30 to TRBJ1-2, with a tentative D call TRBD1 (5 bases). The germline gives CDR1 GTSNPN, CDR2 SVGIG (reference sequence). Trimming left V 1 base short and J 7 bases short, with 7 bases between. The CDR3 totals 11 residues. CDR3 region: CAWSAGGGYTF. The CDR3, as DNA: TGTGCCTGGAGTGCGGGGGGTGGCTACACCTTC. The complete variable domain, with remaining parts taken from reference TRBV30 and TRBJ1-2, reads SQTIHQWPATLVQPVGSPLSLECTVEGTSNPNLYWYRQAAGRGLQLLFYSVGIGQISSEVPQNLSASRPQDRQFILSSKKLLLSDSGFYLCAWSAGGGYTFGSGTRLTVV.

J is TRBJ1-1 and V is TRBV19; the D gene is possibly TRBD1 (6 bases). This CDR3 has 15 residues. V was shortened by 6 bases and J by 5 bases, with 19 bases between the two germline ends. The germline CDR1 and CDR2 sequences are LNHDA and SQIVND (reference sequence). CDR3 sequence (DNA): TGTGCCAGTAGGTTGGGGGCGGTCGGCGGGACTGAAGCTTTCTTT. This gives the protein CASRLGAVGGTEAFF.

The genes are TRBV2 and TRBJ2-5; 11 bases are a match to TRBD1. Germline V gene lookup returns CDR1 SNHLY and CDR2 FYNNEI. This CDR3 comprises 14 residues. The trim removed 6 bases at V and 3 bases at J, leaving 3 bases unmatched. The CDR3 DNA follows: TGTGCCAGCAGGGCGGGACAGGGGGAAGAGACCCAGTACTTC. This codes for CASRAGQGEETQYF.

The chain recombines TRBV7-8 with TRBJ1-5, with 11 bases matching TRBD1. Germline assignment: CDR1 SGHVS and CDR2 FQNEAQ. Germline trimming cut 1 base from V and 6 bases from J; bases unmatched to any gene: 8. The CDR3 loop spans 17 amino acids. The CDR3 here is CASSLGGTGGFGQPQHF. CDR3 nucleotides: TGTGCCAGCAGCTTAGGCGGGACAGGGGGATTTGGTCAGCCCCAGCATTTT.

V and J are TRBV5-1 and TRBJ2-3; 8 nucleotides match TRBD2. Germline trimming cut 3 bases from V and 4 bases from J; bases unmatched to any gene: 13. This CDR3 region has 17 residues. CDR1 and CDR2 (germline): SGHRS, YFSETQ. The CDR3 coding sequence is TGCGCCAGCAGCTCGCCCCCGGGACTAGTGTCTCCAGATACGCAGTATTTT. This translates into CASSSPPGLVSPDTQYF. The full variable domain, with the rest looked up from reference TRBV5-1 and TRBJ2-3, is KAGVTQTPRYLIKTRGQQVTLSCSPISGHRSVSWYQQTPGQGLQFLFEYFSETQRNKGNFPGRFSGRQFSNSRSEMNVSTLELGDSALYLCASSSPPGLVSPDTQYFGPGTRLTVL.

The rearrangement links TRBV7-6 to TRBJ2-1; D unresolved. Deletions cut 1 base from V and 4 bases from J, with 8 bases between. Per germline, CDR1 SGHVS and CDR2 FNYEAQ. The CDR3 sequence is 14 residues long. The CDR3 is CASSLGAPYNEQFF. In DNA, the CDR3 is TGTGCCAGCAGCTTAGGGGCCCCGTACAATGAGCAGTTCTTC.

In its sample, this clone ranks as medium-sized. The gene calls are TRBV11-3 and TRBJ2-1; D not certain. V was cut by 0 bases and J by 5 bases, with 8 bases left in between. Germline CDR1 SGHNT, CDR2 YENEEA. This CDR3 is built from 14 residues. CDR3 sequence: CASSLDSRHNEQFF. CDR3 bases: TGTGCCAGCAGCTTAGACAGTAGGCACAATGAGCAGTTCTTC.

The chain has TRBV9 and TRBJ1-1; the D gene is possibly TRBD1 (6 bases). Germline V CDR1 and CDR2: SGDLS, YYNGEE. This CDR3 comprises 15 residues. V lost 4 bases and J lost 4, with 17 bases in between. This CDR3 reads CASSPLTGPLTEAFF. In DNA form, the CDR3 reads TGTGCCAGCAGCCCCCTAACAGGGCCCCTCACTGAAGCTTTCTTT.

This sequence joins TRBV6-5 and TRBJ1-5; 12 bases map to TRBD1. Germline lookup yields CDR1 MNHEY and CDR2 SVGAGI. The CDR3 is 14 amino acids. The V and J ends lost 6 bases and 6 bases, in that order; junction bases with no gene match: 3. The CDR3 region has the DNA TGTGCCAGCAGAGGGACAGGGGGCGGTCAGCCCCAGCATTTT. This sequence encodes CASRGTGGGQPQHF.

This chain connects TRBV6-5 to TRBJ2-1, with D perhaps TRBD1 (5 bases). Per germline, CDR1 MNHEY and CDR2 SVGAGI. The CDR3 is 14 residues long. Trimming left V 2 bases short and J 5 bases short, with 10 bases between. CDR3: CASSYSDRNNEQFF. The CDR3 DNA is TGTGCCAGCAGTTACAGTGACAGAAACAATGAGCAGTTCTTC.

This clone came up a few times. V and J are TRBV19 and TRBJ2-6; D is ambiguous. The V end was cut by 4 bases, the J end by 2 bases, with 9 bases between. Per germline, CDR1 LNHDA and CDR2 SQIVND (reference sequence). The CDR3 length is 15 residues. The DNA of the CDR3 is TGTGCCAGTAGTACCCAACGGACTGGGGCCAACGTCCTGACTTTC. Protein product: CASSTQRTGANVLTF. The entire variable domain, with the rest obtained from reference TRBV19 and TRBJ2-6, is as follows: DGGITQSPKYLFRKEGQNVTLSCEQNLNHDAMYWYRQDPGQGLRLIYYSQIVNDFQKGDIAEGYSVSREKKESFPLTVTSAQKNPTAFYLCASSTQRTGANVLTFGAGSRLTVL.

The CDR3 spells CASSLVFLAESYNEQFF. The CDR3 region has the DNA TGTGCCAGCAGCTTAGTCTTCCTAGCGGAATCCTACAATGAGCAGTTCTTC. The V call is TRBV7-8, the J call TRBJ2-1; 7 positions match TRBD2. V shed 1 base, J shed 1 base, and the junction held 7 bases outside the gene matches. Per the germline V gene, CDR1 is SGHVS and CDR2 is FQNEAQ. This CDR3 is 17 amino acids long.

This clone was seen more than once but under ten times. The CDR3 reads CASSYYGGKGSYEQYF. The CDR3 DNA reads TGTGCCAGCAGTTACTATGGGGGGAAGGGGTCCTACGAGCAGTACTTC. The chain is built from TRBV6-5 and TRBJ2-7; possibly TRBD2 for D (6 bases). From germline, CDR1 is MNHEY and CDR2 SVGAGI. CDR3 length: 16 amino acids. Trimming cost V 1 base and J 1 base, with 14 bases left between them.

The chain carries TRBV2 and TRBJ2-3; a weak D match, TRBD2 (7 bases). Germline-derived CDR1 and CDR2 are SNHLY and FYNNEI. V dropped 3 bases and J dropped 5 bases, with 15 bases sitting between them. The CDR3 runs 15 residues. This CDR3 reads CASSESGGALDTQYF. The CDR3 coding sequence is TGTGCCAGCAGTGAGTCTGGGGGGGCGTTAGATACGCAGTATTTT.

The chain couples TRBV30 to TRBJ1-6; D call uncertain. The CDR3 covers 14 residues. In germline, CDR1 is GTSNPN, CDR2 SVGIG (reference sequence). The V end was cut by 0 bases, the J end by 6 bases, with 9 bases between. The CDR3 is CAWSVELPNSPLHF. DNA for the CDR3: TGTGCCTGGAGTGTCGAACTACCTAATTCACCCCTCCACTTT. Supplemented by reference TRBV30 and TRBJ1-6, the full variable domain reads SQTIHQWPATLVQPVGSPLSLECTVEGTSNPNLYWYRQAAGRGLQLLFYSVGIGQISSEVPQNLSASRPQDRQFILSSKKLLLSDSGFYLCAWSVELPNSPLHFGNGTRLTVT.

The gene calls are TRBV6-6 and TRBJ1-2; tentatively, D is TRBD1 (5 bases). V was shortened by 6 bases and J by 4 bases, with 15 bases between the two germline ends. This CDR3 has 14 amino acids. CDR1 is MNHNY, CDR2 SVGAGI, per germline (reference sequence). Written as DNA, the CDR3 is TGTGCCAGCAGCTCGGACACTCTAATCTATGGCTACACCTTC. Translated: CASSSDTLIYGYTF.

V usage is TRBV5-1 and J usage is TRBJ1-1; D is perhaps TRBD1 (5 bases). This CDR3 is built from 14 residues. The ends were cut back, 4 bases at V and 6 bases at J, with 16 bases in the middle. CDR1 is SGHRS, CDR2 YFSETQ, per germline. The CDR3 loop reads CASSLQTELSEAFF. CDR3 DNA sequence: TGCGCCAGCAGCCTTCAGACAGAGTTGTCTGAAGCTTTCTTT. Based on the CDR3 plus reference TRBV5-1 and TRBJ1-1, the full variable domain is KAGVTQTPRYLIKTRGQQVTLSCSPISGHRSVSWYQQTPGQGLQFLFEYFSETQRNKGNFPGRFSGRQFSNSRSEMNVSTLELGDSALYLCASSLQTELSEAFFGQGTRLTVV.

The V call is TRBV4-1, the J call TRBJ1-1; D call uncertain. V lost 5 bases and J lost 0, with 10 bases in between. CDR1 is MGHRA and CDR2 is YSYEKL in the germline V gene. This CDR3 contains 14 residues. As DNA, the CDR3 is TGCGCCAGCAGCAGACAAGCTTTGAACACTGAAGCTTTCTTT. The encoded protein is CASSRQALNTEAFF.

The CDR3 bases are TGTGCCAGCAAGGACCGATCGGCGGGGTGGCGGGAGACCCAGTACTTC. This translates into CASKDRSAGWRETQYF. The rearrangement uses TRBV2 and TRBJ2-5, with a tentative D call TRBD2 (6 bases). Germline-derived CDR1 and CDR2 are SNHLY and FYNNEI. CDR3 length: 16 amino acids. Trimming took 7 bases from V and 5 from J, leaving 23 bases between them.

This rearrangement joins TRBV5-1 to TRBJ1-1; 9 nucleotides match TRBD1. Germline CDR1 is SGHRS and CDR2 is YFSETQ. V trimming: 1 base; J trimming: 1 base; junction bases outside the gene matches: 11. The CDR3 length is 18 residues. In nucleotides, the CDR3 is TGCGCCAGCAGCTTGAATACCGGGACAGGGCGAACGAACACTGAAGCTTTCTTT. The encoded protein is CASSLNTGTGRTNTEAFF. Variable domain in full (rest from reference TRBV5-1 and TRBJ1-1): KAGVTQTPRYLIKTRGQQVTLSCSPISGHRSVSWYQQTPGQGLQFLFEYFSETQRNKGNFPGRFSGRQFSNSRSEMNVSTLELGDSALYLCASSLNTGTGRTNTEAFFGQGTRLTVV.